The present T cell receptor (beta chain) was sequenced within a study of graft-versus-host responses after intestinal transplantation. V lost 4 bases and J lost 0; bases outside the gene matches: 11. Looked up from germline, CDR1 is SGHRS and CDR2 is YFSETQ. CDR3 length: 18 residues. TCRdb keeps only in-frame clones here, not all; method: immunoSEQ multiplex PCR. The table includes roughly 29,000 clones, roughly 85% detected once. J is TRBJ2-2 and V is TRBV5-1; 8 bases map to TRBD2. This TCR came from a human patient who received an intestinal transplant, so some T cells may come from the graft donor. Material: PBMCs, obtained 450 to 460 days after intestinal transplantation. The DNA for the CDR3 is TGCGCCAGCAGCCCCAACGGAGCGGGGGTATCGAACACCGGGGAGCTGTTTTTT. Translating gives CASSPNGAGVSNTGELFF.